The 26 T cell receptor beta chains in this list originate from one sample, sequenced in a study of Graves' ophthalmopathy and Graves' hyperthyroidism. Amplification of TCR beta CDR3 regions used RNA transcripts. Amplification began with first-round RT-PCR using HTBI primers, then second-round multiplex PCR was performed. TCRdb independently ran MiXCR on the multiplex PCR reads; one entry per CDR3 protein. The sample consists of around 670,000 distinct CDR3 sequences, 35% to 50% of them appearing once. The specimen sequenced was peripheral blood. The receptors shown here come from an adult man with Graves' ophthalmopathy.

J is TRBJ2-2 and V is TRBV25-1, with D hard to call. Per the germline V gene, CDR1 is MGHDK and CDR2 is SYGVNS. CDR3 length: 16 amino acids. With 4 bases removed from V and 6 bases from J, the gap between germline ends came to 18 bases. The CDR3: CASSARDPREPGELFF. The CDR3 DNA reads TGTGCCAGCAGTGCTAGAGATCCCAGAGAACCCGGGGAGCTGTTTTTT.

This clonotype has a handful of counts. The CDR3 loop is CASSGGEGELFF. In nucleotides, the CDR3 is TGCGCCAGCAGCGGAGGGGAGGGGGAGCTGTTTTTT. J is TRBJ2-2 and V is TRBV5-1, with a weak D call TRBD2 (6 bases). The V gene lost 4 bases and the J gene lost 8 bases, with 9 bases spanning the gap. Germline V gene lookup returns CDR1 SGHRS and CDR2 YFSETQ. The CDR3 is 12 residues long.

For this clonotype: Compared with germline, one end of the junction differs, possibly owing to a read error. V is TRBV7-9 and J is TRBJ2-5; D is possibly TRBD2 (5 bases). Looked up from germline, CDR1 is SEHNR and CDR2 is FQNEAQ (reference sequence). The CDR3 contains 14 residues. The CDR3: CASSLAPGTRTQYF. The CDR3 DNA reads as TGTGCCAGCAGCCTAGCCCCTGGAACTCGCACCCAGTACTTC.

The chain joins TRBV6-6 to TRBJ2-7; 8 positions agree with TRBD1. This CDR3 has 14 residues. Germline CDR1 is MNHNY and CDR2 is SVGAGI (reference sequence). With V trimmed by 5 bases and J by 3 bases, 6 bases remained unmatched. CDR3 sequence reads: CASSVGDRFYEQYF. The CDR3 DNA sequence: TGTGCCAGCAGTGTAGGGGACAGGTTCTACGAGCAGTACTTC.

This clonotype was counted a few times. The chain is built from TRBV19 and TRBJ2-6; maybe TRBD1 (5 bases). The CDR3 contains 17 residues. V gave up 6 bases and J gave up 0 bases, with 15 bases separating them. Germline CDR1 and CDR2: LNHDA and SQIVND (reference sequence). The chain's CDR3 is CASRRTPYASGANVLTF. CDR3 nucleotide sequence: TGTGCCAGTAGAAGGACACCTTACGCCTCTGGGGCCAACGTCCTGACTTTC.

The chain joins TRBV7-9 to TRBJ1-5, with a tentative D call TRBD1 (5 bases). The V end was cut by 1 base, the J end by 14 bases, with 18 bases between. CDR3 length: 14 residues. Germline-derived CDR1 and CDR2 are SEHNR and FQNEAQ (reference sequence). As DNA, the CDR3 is TGTGCCAGCAGCTTAGGGGGAAGTCGGGGCAATGAGCATTTT. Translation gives CASSLGGSRGNEHF.

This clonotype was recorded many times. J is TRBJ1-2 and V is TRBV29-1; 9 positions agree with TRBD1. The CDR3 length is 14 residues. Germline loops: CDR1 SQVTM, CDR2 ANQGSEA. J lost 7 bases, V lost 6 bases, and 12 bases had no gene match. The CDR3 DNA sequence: TGCAGCGTCGGACCGGGACAGGGACGGGTTGGCTACACCTTC. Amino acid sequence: CSVGPGQGRVGYTF.

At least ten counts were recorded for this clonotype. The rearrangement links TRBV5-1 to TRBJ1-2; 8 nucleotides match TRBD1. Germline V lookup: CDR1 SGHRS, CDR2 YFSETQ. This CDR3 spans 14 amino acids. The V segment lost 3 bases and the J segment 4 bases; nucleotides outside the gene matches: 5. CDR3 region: CASSSTGTGYGYTF. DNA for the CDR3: TGCGCCAGCAGCTCCACCGGGACAGGCTATGGCTACACCTTC. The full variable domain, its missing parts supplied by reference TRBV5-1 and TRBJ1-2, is KAGVTQTPRYLIKTRGQQVTLSCSPISGHRSVSWYQQTPGQGLQFLFEYFSETQRNKGNFPGRFSGRQFSNSRSEMNVSTLELGDSALYLCASSSTGTGYGYTFGSGTRLTVV.

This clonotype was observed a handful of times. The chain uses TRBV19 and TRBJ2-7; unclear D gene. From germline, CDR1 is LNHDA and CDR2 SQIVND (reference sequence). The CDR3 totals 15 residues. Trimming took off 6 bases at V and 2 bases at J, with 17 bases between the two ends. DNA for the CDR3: TGTGCCAGTAGCACCAAGACGTGGGGTGCCTACGAGCAGTACTTC. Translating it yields CASSTKTWGAYEQYF.

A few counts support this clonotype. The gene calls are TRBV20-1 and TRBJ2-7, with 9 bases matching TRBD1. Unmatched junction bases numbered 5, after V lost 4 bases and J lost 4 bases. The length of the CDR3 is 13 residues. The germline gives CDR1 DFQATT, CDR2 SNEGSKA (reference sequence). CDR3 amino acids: CSATNRGPYEQYF. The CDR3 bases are TGCAGTGCTACGAACAGGGGGCCGTACGAGCAGTACTTC.

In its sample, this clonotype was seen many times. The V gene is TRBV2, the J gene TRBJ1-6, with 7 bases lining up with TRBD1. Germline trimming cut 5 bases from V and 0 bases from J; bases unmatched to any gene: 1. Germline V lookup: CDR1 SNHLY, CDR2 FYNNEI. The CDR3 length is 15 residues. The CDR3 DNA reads TGTGCCAGCAGTAGGACAGGCTCCTATAATTCACCCCTCCACTTT. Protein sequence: CASSRTGSYNSPLHF.

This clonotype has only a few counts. CDR3 sequence: CANGGSEAGYTF. The CDR3 DNA follows: TGTGCCAACGGAGGAAGCGAAGCGGGCTACACCTTC. J is TRBJ1-2 and V is TRBV19; D is ambiguous. The CDR3 is 12 residues long. V was pared by 10 bases and J by 8 bases, with 17 bases between. CDR1 LNHDA and CDR2 SQIVND come from the germline V gene (reference sequence).

The CDR3 sequence is CASRRAAGQYGYTF. In nucleotides, the CDR3 is TGTGCCAGCCGACGGGCTGCAGGCCAATATGGCTACACCTTC. This chain uses TRBV2 with TRBJ1-2; D is undetermined. The CDR3 extends over 14 amino acids. V shed 8 bases and J shed 5 bases, with 18 bases lying between them. Germline loops: CDR1 SNHLY, CDR2 FYNNEI.

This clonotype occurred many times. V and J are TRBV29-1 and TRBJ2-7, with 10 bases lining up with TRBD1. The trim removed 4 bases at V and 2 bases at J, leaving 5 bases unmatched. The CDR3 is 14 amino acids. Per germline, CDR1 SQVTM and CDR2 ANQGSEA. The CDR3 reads CSVGGQGVAYEQYF. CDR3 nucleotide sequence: TGCAGCGTTGGCGGACAGGGGGTGGCCTACGAGCAGTACTTC.

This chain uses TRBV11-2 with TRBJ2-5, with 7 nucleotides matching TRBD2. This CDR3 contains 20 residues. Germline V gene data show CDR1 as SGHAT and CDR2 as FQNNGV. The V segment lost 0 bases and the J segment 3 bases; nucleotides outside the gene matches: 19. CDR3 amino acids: CASSLEERGPRIYSEETQYF. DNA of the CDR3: TGTGCCAGCAGCTTAGAGGAGCGGGGTCCTCGGATTTATTCTGAAGAGACCCAGTACTTC.

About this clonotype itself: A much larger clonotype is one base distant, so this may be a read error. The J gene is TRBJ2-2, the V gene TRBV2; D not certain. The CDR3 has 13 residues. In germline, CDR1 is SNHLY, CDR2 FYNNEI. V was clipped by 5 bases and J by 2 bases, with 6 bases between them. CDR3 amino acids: CASSHDNTGELFF. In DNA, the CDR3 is TGTGCCAGCAGTCACGATAACACCGGGGAGCTGTTTTTT.

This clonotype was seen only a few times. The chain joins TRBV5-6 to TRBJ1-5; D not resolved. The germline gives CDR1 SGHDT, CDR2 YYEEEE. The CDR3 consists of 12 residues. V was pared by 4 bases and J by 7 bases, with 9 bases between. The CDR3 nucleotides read TGTGCCAGCAGCCTCCGACGGCAGCCCCAGCATTTT. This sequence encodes CASSLRRQPQHF.

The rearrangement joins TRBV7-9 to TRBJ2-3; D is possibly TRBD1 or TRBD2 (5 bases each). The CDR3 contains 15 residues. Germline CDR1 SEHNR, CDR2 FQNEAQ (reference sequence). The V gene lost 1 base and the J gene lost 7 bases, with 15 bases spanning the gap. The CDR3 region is CASSLGPRGANTQYF. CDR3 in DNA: TGTGCCAGCAGCTTAGGGCCGAGAGGGGCAAATACGCAGTATTTT.

The CDR3 is CASSEKGTGGETQYF. The CDR3 DNA sequence: TGTGCCAGCAGTGAAAAAGGAACAGGGGGGGAGACCCAGTACTTC. The chain recombines TRBV6-1 with TRBJ2-5; TRBD1 matches 8 bases. The length of the CDR3 is 15 residues. Germline V gene data show CDR1 as MNHNS and CDR2 as SASEGT. Unmatched junction bases numbered 7, after V lost 2 bases and J lost 5 bases.

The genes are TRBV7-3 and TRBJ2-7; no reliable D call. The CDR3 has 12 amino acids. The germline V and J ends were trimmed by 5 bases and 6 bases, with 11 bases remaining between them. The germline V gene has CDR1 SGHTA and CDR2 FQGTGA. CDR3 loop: CASSPSFGEQYF. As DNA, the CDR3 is TGTGCCAGCAGCCCGTCGTTTGGCGAGCAGTACTTC.

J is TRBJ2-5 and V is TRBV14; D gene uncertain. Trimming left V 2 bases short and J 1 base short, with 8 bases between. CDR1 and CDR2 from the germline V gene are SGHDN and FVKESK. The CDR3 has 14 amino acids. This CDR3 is CASSQRQIQETQYF. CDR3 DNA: TGTGCCAGCAGCCAAAGGCAGATCCAAGAGACCCAGTACTTC.

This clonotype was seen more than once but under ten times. Here the CDR3 DNA reads TGTGCCAGCGTGGAACAGGGGGCTTTTGGCTACACCTTC. Its translation: CASVEQGAFGYTF. This chain connects TRBV5-4 to TRBJ1-2, with 9 nucleotides matching TRBD1. Trimming took 7 bases from V and 7 from J; bases not matched to a gene: 8. Per the germline V gene, CDR1 is SGHNT and CDR2 is YYREEE (reference sequence). This CDR3 has 13 amino acids.

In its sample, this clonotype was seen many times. The CDR3 protein is CASSPGTSGGELFF. The CDR3 DNA reads TGTGCCAGCAGTCCCGGGACTAGCGGGGGGGAGCTGTTTTTT. The genes are TRBV7-2 and TRBJ2-2; 12 nucleotides match TRBD2. Germline values: CDR1 SGHTA, CDR2 FQGNSA. J lost 8 bases, V lost 6 bases, and 4 bases had no gene match. This CDR3 has 14 amino acids.

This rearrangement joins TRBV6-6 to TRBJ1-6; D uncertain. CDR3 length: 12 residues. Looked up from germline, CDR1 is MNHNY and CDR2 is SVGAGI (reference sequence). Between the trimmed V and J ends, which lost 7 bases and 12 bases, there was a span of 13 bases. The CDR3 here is CASNERVGPLHF. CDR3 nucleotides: TGTGCCAGCAATGAAAGGGTTGGACCCCTCCACTTT.

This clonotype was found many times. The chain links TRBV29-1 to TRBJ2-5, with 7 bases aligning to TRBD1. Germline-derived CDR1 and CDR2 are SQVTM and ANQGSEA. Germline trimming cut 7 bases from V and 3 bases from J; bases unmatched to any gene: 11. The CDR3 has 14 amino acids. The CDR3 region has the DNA TGCAGCGCCAAGACAGGGATCAGTAAAGAGACCCAGTACTTC. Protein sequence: CSAKTGISKETQYF.

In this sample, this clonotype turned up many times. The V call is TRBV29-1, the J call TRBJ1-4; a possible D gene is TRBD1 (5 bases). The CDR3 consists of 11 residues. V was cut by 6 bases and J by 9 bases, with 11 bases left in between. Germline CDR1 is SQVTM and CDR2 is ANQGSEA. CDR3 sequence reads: CSVGTQKKLFF. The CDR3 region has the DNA TGCAGCGTGGGGACTCAGAAAAAACTGTTTTTT.